The 22 T cell receptor beta chains in this list originate from one sample, sequenced in a study of cytomegalovirus exposure and HLA in healthy donors (dated by TCRdb to 2015 to 2018). Libraries were constructed by the immunoSEQ multiplex PCR assay. TCRdb took this table from immuneACCESS and kept in-frame rearrangements with V and J called. Such tables lack part of the clones; where checked against another copy, unresolved V genes explain under half of the gap, and the rest is unexplained. Recorded for this sample are more than 90,000 clones; roughly nine tenths of them occurred a single time. The top ten hold around 4.5% of the sample. Material: PBMCs. The receptors come from a man aged 18 to 29 in good health and CMV-seropositive.

The rearrangement uses TRBV19 and TRBJ1-1; D gene unclear. The length of the CDR3 is 12 residues. Trimming stripped 4 bases from V and 4 bases from J, with 7 bases between. CDR1 LNHDA and CDR2 SQIVND come from the germline V gene (reference sequence). In DNA, the CDR3 is TGTGCCAGTAGTAGGGGAGCCACTGAAGCTTTCTTT. This gives the protein CASSRGATEAFF.

The V call is TRBV6-5, the J call TRBJ2-1; 9 nucleotides line up with TRBD1. The CDR3 is 12 residues long. Germline V lookup: CDR1 MNHEY, CDR2 SVGAGI. V lost 2 bases to trimming and J lost 15 bases; unmatched junction nucleotides: 5. CDR3: CASSYRTGDMFF. The CDR3 DNA follows: TGTGCCAGCAGTTACAGGACAGGGGACATGTTCTTC.

This rearrangement joins TRBV9 to TRBJ1-4; a weak D match, TRBD1 (5 bases). Trimming removed 4 bases at V and 8 bases at J, with 15 bases between. The CDR3 consists of 14 residues. CDR1 SGDLS and CDR2 YYNGEE come from the germline V gene. The CDR3 here is CASSPRPWGEKLFF. DNA of the CDR3: TGTGCCAGCAGCCCTCGACCCTGGGGCGAAAAACTGTTTTTT.

This chain links TRBV2 with TRBJ2-1, with a possible D match to TRBD2 (7 bases). CDR1 and CDR2 (germline): SNHLY, FYNNEI. The ends were cut back, 11 bases at V and 7 bases at J, with 18 bases in the middle. The CDR3 runs 13 residues. CDR3 bases: TGTGCCGGGCAGTGGGGGGGGCGGAATGAGCAGTTCTTC. Translated: CAGQWGGRNEQFF.

The chain uses TRBV4-1 and TRBJ2-7; D perhaps matches TRBD1 (6 bases). The V gene's germline CDR1 is MGHRA and CDR2 YSYEKL. Deletions cut 4 bases from V and 3 bases from J, with 7 bases between. The CDR3 spans 12 residues. CDR3: CASSPTGYEQYF. The CDR3 nucleotides read TGCGCCAGCAGCCCGACAGGCTACGAGCAGTACTTC.

This clone was detected only once. This rearrangement joins TRBV2 to TRBJ2-1; the match to TRBD2 covers 7 bases. V gave up 7 bases and J gave up 4 bases; unmatched junction bases: 7. The CDR3 sequence is 14 residues long. Germline-derived CDR1 and CDR2 are SNHLY and FYNNEI. CDR3 sequence: CASKGGGGYNEQFF. CDR3 nucleotides: TGTGCCAGCAAGGGCGGGGGAGGGTACAATGAGCAGTTCTTC. The full variable domain, completed using reference TRBV2 and TRBJ2-1, is EPEVTQTPSHQVTQMGQEVILRCVPISNHLYFYWYRQILGQKVEFLVSFYNNEISEKSEIFDDQFSVERPDGSNFTLKIRSTKLEDSAMYFCASKGGGGYNEQFFGPGTRLTVL.

This clone was seen a single time. CDR3 in amino acids: CSVETGGVTQYF. CDR3 coding DNA: TGCAGCGTTGAAACGGGGGGAGTGACCCAGTACTTC. The V and J genes are TRBV29-1 and TRBJ2-5; the match to TRBD2 covers 7 bases. The CDR3 is 12 residues long. V was pared by 2 bases and J by 7 bases, with 4 bases of the junction left unmatched. Germline assignment: CDR1 SQVTM and CDR2 ANQGSEA.

The gene calls are TRBV13 and TRBJ1-2, with D possibly matching TRBD1 (6 bases). The CDR3 consists of 13 residues. Germline V gives CDR1 PRHDT, CDR2 FYEKMQ (reference sequence). V lost 4 bases and J lost 4, with 10 bases in between. In DNA, the CDR3 is TGTGCCAGCAGCTCGGACAGCCGCTATGGCTACACCTTC. Its translation is CASSSDSRYGYTF. Together with reference TRBV13 and TRBJ1-2, the CDR3 gives the full variable domain: AAGVIQSPRHLIKEKRETATLKCYPIPRHDTVYWYQQGPGQDPQFLISFYEKMQSDKGSIPDRFSAQQFSDYHSELNMSSLELGDSALYFCASSSDSRYGYTFGSGTRLTVV.

J is TRBJ1-1 and V is TRBV6-6; D call uncertain. The CDR3 contains 10 residues. Trimming stripped 8 bases from V and 2 bases from J, with 3 bases between. CDR1 is MNHNY and CDR2 is SVGAGI in the germline V gene (reference sequence). The CDR3 nucleotides are TGTGCCAGCGTAAACACTGAAGCTTTCTTT. This codes for CASVNTEAFF.

V and J are TRBV7-2 and TRBJ2-5; 10 positions agree with TRBD2. Germline V CDR1 and CDR2: SGHTA, FQGNSA. This CDR3 is 16 amino acids long. J was trimmed by 5 bases and V by 0 bases; bases with no gene match: 6. In DNA form, the CDR3 reads TGTGCCAGCAGCTTAGCGCTAGGTAGCGGGGGGGAGACCCAGTACTTC. This codes for CASSLALGSGGETQYF.

In this sample, this clone turned up once. The chain links TRBV27 to TRBJ1-1; D is undetermined. The CDR3 is made up of 14 amino acids. The germline V and J ends were trimmed by 6 bases and 0 bases, with 11 bases remaining between them. CDR1 and CDR2 from the germline V gene are MNHEY and SMNVEV (reference sequence). The DNA of the CDR3 is TGTGCCAGCAGGCGCCGATCGTTGAACACTGAAGCTTTCTTT. Translation: CASRRRSLNTEAFF.

This sequence joins TRBV7-2 and TRBJ2-7; TRBD1 agrees at 7 bases. The CDR3 totals 15 residues. Per germline, CDR1 SGHTA and CDR2 FQGNSA. V was pared by 5 bases and J by 0 bases, with 7 bases of the junction left unmatched. Here the CDR3 reads CASSRQGTSSYEQYF. The DNA for the CDR3 is TGTGCCAGCAGCCGACAGGGAACCAGCTCCTACGAGCAGTACTTC.

The chain links TRBV19 to TRBJ1-3; D not certain. In germline, CDR1 is LNHDA, CDR2 SQIVND (reference sequence). The V end was cut by 5 bases, the J end by 0 bases, with 8 bases between. This CDR3 region has 14 residues. Written as DNA, the CDR3 is TGTGCCAGTAGTCCGGGGAACTCTGGAAACACCATATATTTT. Encoded protein: CASSPGNSGNTIYF. Full variable domain (outside the CDR3, taken from reference TRBV19 and TRBJ1-3): DGGITQSPKYLFRKEGQNVTLSCEQNLNHDAMYWYRQDPGQGLRLIYYSQIVNDFQKGDIAEGYSVSREKKESFPLTVTSAQKNPTAFYLCASSPGNSGNTIYFGEGSWLTVV.

This clone is a singleton in its sample. The chain is built from TRBV2 and TRBJ2-1; 9 bases are a match to TRBD2. The CDR3 is 14 amino acids. Trimming removed 6 bases from V and 4 bases from J; junction bases left unmatched: 4. Per germline, CDR1 SNHLY and CDR2 FYNNEI. The CDR3 sequence is CASSVAGEYNEQFF. Written as DNA, the CDR3 is TGTGCCAGCAGCGTAGCGGGGGAGTACAATGAGCAGTTCTTC. Drawing the rest from reference TRBV2 and TRBJ2-1, the complete variable domain is EPEVTQTPSHQVTQMGQEVILRCVPISNHLYFYWYRQILGQKVEFLVSFYNNEISEKSEIFDDQFSVERPDGSNFTLKIRSTKLEDSAMYFCASSVAGEYNEQFFGPGTRLTVL.

This clone was observed a handful of times. The chain recombines TRBV15 with TRBJ1-6, with 7 bases matching TRBD1. Trimming took 6 bases from V and 8 from J; bases not matched to a gene: 7. Germline V lookup: CDR1 LNHNV, CDR2 YYDKDF (reference sequence). The CDR3 has 14 residues. CDR3 sequence (DNA): TGTGCCACCAGACTGCAGGGGGTTGATTCACCCCTCCACTTT. Protein product: CATRLQGVDSPLHF.

Within the sample, this clone is medium-sized. This chain uses TRBV25-1 with TRBJ1-2; TRBD1 matches 9 bases. CDR1 and CDR2 (germline): MGHDK, SYGVNS. The ends lost 1 base at V and 7 bases at J; junction bases unmatched: 4. This CDR3 spans 14 amino acids. In nucleotides, the CDR3 is TGTGCCAGCAGTGAATCCGGGGACAGGGCTGGCTACACCTTC. Translation: CASSESGDRAGYTF.

The chain has TRBV7-9 and TRBJ1-1; D remains unclear. Germline CDR1 is SEHNR and CDR2 is FQNEAQ (reference sequence). V dropped 2 bases and J dropped 1 base, with 8 bases sitting between them. The CDR3 runs 14 residues. The chain's CDR3 is CASSLSGENTEAFF. Written as DNA, the CDR3 is TGTGCCAGCAGCTTATCCGGGGAGAACACTGAAGCTTTCTTT.

The chain has TRBV7-9 and TRBJ1-1; no firm D call. The V end lost 5 bases, the J end lost 8 bases, and 6 bases lay between the germline ends. Germline V gene sequence: CDR1 SEHNR, CDR2 FQNEAQ (reference sequence). The CDR3 runs 10 residues. The DNA for the CDR3 is TGTGCCAGCAGCCTATACGAAGCTTTCTTT. This gives the protein CASSLYEAFF. The full variable domain, in which reference TRBV7-9 and TRBJ1-1 provide the parts outside the CDR3, is DTGVSQNPRHKITKRGQNVTFRCDPISEHNRLYWYRQTLGQGPEFLTYFQNEAQLEKSRLLSDRFSAERPKGSFSTLEIQRTEQGDSAMYLCASSLYEAFFGQGTRLTVV.

This clone was recorded once. The chain employs TRBV6-1 and TRBJ2-3; 8 bases match TRBD1. Trimming cost V 5 bases and J 6 bases; bases outside gene matches: 7. The CDR3 totals 14 residues. Germline V gene sequence: CDR1 MNHNS, CDR2 SASEGT. The CDR3 DNA reads TGTGCCAGCAGTCCCAGGACAGGGCGGGATACGCAGTATTTT. Residues: CASSPRTGRDTQYF.

This clone has a handful of counts. J is TRBJ1-6 and V is TRBV5-6, with 8 bases matching TRBD1. The length of the CDR3 is 18 residues. CDR1 is SGHDT and CDR2 is YYEEEE in the germline V gene. The V gene end was trimmed by 1 base and the J gene end by 8 bases; junction bases not matched to a gene: 14. The CDR3 spells CASSLTGTGISGYSPLHF. CDR3 DNA: TGTGCCAGCAGCTTGACTGGGACAGGAATATCTGGGTATTCACCCCTCCACTTT.

The V and J genes are TRBV28 and TRBJ2-7, with D possibly being TRBD1 (6 bases). Germline-derived CDR1 and CDR2 are MDHEN and SYDVKM. With 7 bases removed from V and 2 bases from J, the gap between germline ends came to 9 bases. The CDR3 consists of 12 residues. CDR3 sequence: CASKGDTYEQYF. The DNA of the CDR3 is TGTGCCAGCAAGGGGGATACCTACGAGCAGTACTTC.

The genes are TRBV28 and TRBJ1-6; 7 bases match TRBD1. The CDR3 sequence is 16 residues long. CDR1 MDHEN and CDR2 SYDVKM come from the germline V gene. V trimming: 3 bases; J trimming: 6 bases; junction bases outside the gene matches: 8. The CDR3 spells CASSFEGAGVNSPLHF. The CDR3, as DNA: TGTGCCAGCAGTTTCGAGGGGGCAGGGGTTAATTCACCCCTCCACTTT.